Each of the 13 T cell receptor beta chains below was sequenced from the same sample in a study of beta chain features in type 1 diabetes. All of the isolated RNA was reverse transcribed, so expressed TCRB transcripts were sequenced. The repertoire was sequenced with immunoSEQ multiplex PCR; TCRdb's copy has only in-frame clones and lacks some. The sample has about 290,000 clones, around 7.8% seen once; the top ten hold approximately 0.93%. The sample taken for sequencing was central memory CD4+ T cells from blood. The source of these receptors is a woman aged 18-29 years in good health.

This clone appeared a few times. A read error may be the cause here, since a much bigger clone is one base away. The sample carries other DNA sequences with the same CDR3. This chain connects TRBV7-2 to TRBJ2-1, with no clear D. The CDR3 contains 12 residues. V lost 3 bases and J lost 4, with 4 bases in between. The germline gives CDR1 SGHTA, CDR2 FQGNSA. CDR3: CASSFRYNEQFF. DNA of the CDR3: TGTGCCAGCAGCTTCCGGTACAATGAGCAGTTCTTC.

There are a few counts of this clone. This chain links TRBV7-2 with TRBJ2-1, with TRBD2 matching over 9 bases. There are 13 residues in the CDR3. Germline trimming cut 4 bases from V and 10 bases from J; bases unmatched to any gene: 5. Germline V gene sequence: CDR1 SGHTA, CDR2 FQGNSA. The CDR3 here is CASSSLAGWEQFF. The CDR3 nucleotides read TGTGCCAGCAGCTCCCTAGCGGGGTGGGAGCAGTTCTTC.

In its sample, this clone was seen once. The rearrangement joins TRBV7-8 to TRBJ1-2; 10 bases map to TRBD1. V lost 5 bases and J lost 8; bases outside the gene matches: 8. Germline CDR1 is SGHVS and CDR2 is FQNEAQ. This CDR3 comprises 14 residues. The CDR3 here is CASSRQGALGGYTF. In DNA form, the CDR3 reads TGTGCCAGCAGCAGACAGGGGGCCCTGGGCGGCTACACCTTC. Full variable domain (remainder filled in from reference TRBV7-8 and TRBJ1-2): GAGVSQSPRYKVAKRGQDVALRCDPISGHVSLFWYQQALGQGPEFLTYFQNEAQLDKSGLPSDRFFAERPEGSVSTLKIQRTQQEDSAVYLCASSRQGALGGYTFGSGTRLTVV.

A note on this clone: This same CDR3 is encoded by further DNA sequences in the sample. The chain employs TRBV7-2 and TRBJ2-2; TRBD1 might be the D (6 bases). The CDR3 length is 13 residues. V lost 3 bases, J lost 5 bases, and 7 bases lay in between. CDR1 is SGHTA and CDR2 is FQGNSA in the germline V gene. The CDR3 DNA follows: TGTGCCAGCAGCTTCAGGGGAACCGGGGAGCTGTTTTTT. It encodes CASSFRGTGELFF.

The chain links TRBV9 to TRBJ1-2; 12 nucleotides align to TRBD1. V gave up 3 bases and J gave up 4 bases; unmatched junction bases: 10. Germline assignment: CDR1 SGDLS and CDR2 YYNGEE. This CDR3 spans 17 amino acids. The CDR3 sequence is CASSGRDRGHEGYGYTF. The CDR3 DNA is TGTGCCAGCAGCGGCCGGGACAGGGGGCATGAGGGCTATGGCTACACCTTC.

The chain carries TRBV27 and TRBJ1-1, with D perhaps matching TRBD1 (5 bases). The CDR3 has 13 residues. V lost 6 bases, J lost 11 bases, and 19 bases lay in between. CDR1 MNHEY and CDR2 SMNVEV come from the germline V gene (reference sequence). CDR3 DNA: TGTGCCAGCAGCCAGCTCCCCCGGGGGTGGGCTTTCTTT. It translates to CASSQLPRGWAFF.

This clone showed up many times. This chain joins TRBV19 and TRBJ2-5; 10 bases fit TRBD1. After removal of 3 bases from V and 5 bases from J, the junction contained 9 bases not matched to a gene. The CDR3 runs to 16 residues. The germline CDR1 and CDR2 sequences are LNHDA and SQIVND (reference sequence). This CDR3 reads CASSIRTGGVRETQYF. CDR3 in DNA: TGTGCCAGTAGTATTAGGACAGGGGGAGTCCGGGAGACCCAGTACTTC. Based on the CDR3 plus reference TRBV19 and TRBJ2-5, the full variable domain is DGGITQSPKYLFRKEGQNVTLSCEQNLNHDAMYWYRQDPGQGLRLIYYSQIVNDFQKGDIAEGYSVSREKKESFPLTVTSAQKNPTAFYLCASSIRTGGVRETQYFGPGTRLLVL.

This clone was seen a handful of times. The CDR3: CASSPDRDHEKLFF. The CDR3 region has the DNA TGTGCCAGCAGCCCCGACAGGGACCATGAAAAACTGTTTTTT. The rearrangement uses TRBV11-2 and TRBJ1-4, with TRBD1 matching 7 bases. CDR3 length: 14 amino acids. The junction had 6 bases not matched to a gene; V was cut back by 5 bases and J by 6 bases. CDR1 is SGHAT, CDR2 FQNNGV, per germline.

Ten or more counts support this clone. V gene TRBV5-1 combines with J gene TRBJ1-1; D gene unclear. This CDR3 is built from 14 residues. Between the trimmed V and J ends, which lost 4 bases and 0 bases, there was a span of 10 bases. Germline assignment: CDR1 SGHRS and CDR2 YFSETQ. CDR3 bases: TGCGCCAGCAGCCAACAAGGCGTGAACACTGAAGCTTTCTTT. This codes for CASSQQGVNTEAFF.

This chain connects TRBV7-3 to TRBJ1-2; no definite D call. The CDR3 consists of 16 residues. V lost 4 bases and J 6 bases, leaving 21 bases between the germline ends. From germline, CDR1 is SGHTA and CDR2 FQGTGA. DNA for the CDR3: TGTGCCAGCAGCTCACTGGCCGCAGGTTTAAGCGATGGCTACACCTTC. It yields the protein CASSSLAAGLSDGYTF.

Many counts were recorded for this clone. Mismatch with germline at one junction end may stem from a read error. The J gene is TRBJ2-7, the V gene TRBV7-9; 9 nucleotides line up with TRBD1. There are 16 residues in the CDR3. Germline V gene data show CDR1 as SEHNR and CDR2 as FQNEAQ (reference sequence). CDR3 residues: CASSPGSFRDRVTVDF. CDR3 nucleotides: TGTGCCAGCAGCCCTGGGAGCTTCAGGGACAGGGTTACTGTGGACTTC. Full variable domain (remainder filled in from reference TRBV7-9 and TRBJ2-7): DTGVSQNPRHKITKRGQNVTFRCDPISEHNRLYWYRQTLGQGPEFLTYFQNEAQLEKSRLLSDRFSAERPKGSFSTLEIQRTEQGDSAMYLCASSPGSFRDRVTVDFGPGTRLTVT.

About this clone itself: Distinct nucleotide sequences in the sample also encode this CDR3. The V gene is TRBV7-9, the J gene TRBJ2-5, with 7 bases aligning to TRBD1. The V gene end was trimmed by 0 bases and the J gene end by 4 bases; junction bases not matched to a gene: 2. There are 14 residues in the CDR3. Germline V gene sequence: CDR1 SEHNR, CDR2 FQNEAQ (reference sequence). CDR3 amino acids: CASSLAGGGETQYF. The CDR3 nucleotides are TGTGCCAGCAGCTTAGCAGGGGGCGGAGAGACCCAGTACTTC.

The chain employs TRBV6-4 and TRBJ2-7, with TRBD1 identical over 10 bases. V dropped 2 bases and J dropped 0; count of bases not matched to a gene: 13. The CDR3 totals 19 residues. CDR1 is MRHNA, CDR2 SNTAGT, per germline. The CDR3: CASSDLGDRGATGSYEQYV. The CDR3 coding sequence is TGTGCCAGCAGTGACCTGGGGGACAGGGGCGCGACGGGCTCCTACGAGCAGTACGTC.